Each of the 14 T cell receptor beta chains below was sequenced from the same sample in a study of T cells in Graves' hyperthyroidism and ophthalmopathy. Amplification yielded TCR beta CDR3 regions, with RNA transcripts as the source. HTBI primers were the set used in a first-round RT-PCR of the TCR CDR3. TCRdb processed the multiplex PCR reads anew with MiXCR; each CDR3 protein has one entry. The profile shows approximately 640,000 distinct CDR3 sequences, roughly 17% of them singletons. Sequenced: blood. These receptors originate from a man aged 45-65 years with Graves' hyperthyroidism.

The chain recombines TRBV29-1 with TRBJ2-2, with TRBD2 matching over 8 bases. Trimming removed 7 bases from V and 4 bases from J; junction bases left unmatched: 8. Germline V gene lookup returns CDR1 SQVTM and CDR2 ANQGSEA. CDR3 size: 14 residues. CDR3 region: CSAGAGEGTGELFF. In nucleotides, the CDR3 is TGCAGCGCCGGAGCGGGAGAGGGCACCGGGGAGCTGTTTTTT.

This clonotype was detected many times. The chain is built from TRBV28 and TRBJ2-1; TRBD2 matches at 8 bases. Looked up from germline, CDR1 is MDHEN and CDR2 is SYDVKM. V shed 5 bases and J 7 bases; nucleotides not matched to a gene: 16. This CDR3 is 17 amino acids long. This CDR3 reads CASSPFSGMSSRNEQFF. Here the CDR3 DNA reads TGTGCCAGCAGTCCCTTTAGCGGGATGAGTTCAAGGAATGAGCAGTTCTTC. The full variable domain, in which reference TRBV28 and TRBJ2-1 provide the parts outside the CDR3, is DVKVTQSSRYLVKRTGEKVFLECVQDMDHENMFWYRQDPGLGLRLIYFSYDVKMKEKGDIPEGYSVSREKKERFSLILESASTNQTSMYLCASSPFSGMSSRNEQFFGPGTRLTVL.

This clonotype was detected a few times. CDR3 nucleotide sequence: TGCGCCAGCAGCGCGGACAGGGGGCTCACCGGGGAGCTGTTTTTT. Translated, it gives CASSADRGLTGELFF. The V call is TRBV5-1, the J call TRBJ2-2; 11 bases fit TRBD1. The CDR3 length is 15 residues. The V gene's germline CDR1 is SGHRS and CDR2 YFSETQ. Trimming removed 4 bases from V and 4 bases from J; junction bases left unmatched: 3.

The chain couples TRBV30 to TRBJ2-1, with D possibly called TRBD1 or TRBD2 (5 bases each). The CDR3 loop spans 13 amino acids. The V end lost 0 bases, the J end lost 9 bases, and 12 bases lay between the germline ends. Germline V gene data show CDR1 as GTSNPN and CDR2 as SVGIG (reference sequence). The CDR3 coding sequence is TGTGCCTGGAGTGTGGGGACCCTGCTTGAGCAGTTCTTC. This codes for CAWSVGTLLEQFF.

This chain links TRBV4-1 with TRBJ2-7, with 7 positions matching TRBD2. From germline, CDR1 is MGHRA and CDR2 YSYEKL. V lost 1 base to trimming and J lost 2 bases; unmatched junction nucleotides: 5. This CDR3 has 15 residues. CDR3 protein: CASSQVGRPPYEQYF. The CDR3 DNA follows: TGCGCCAGCAGCCAAGTCGGGAGGCCCCCCTACGAGCAGTACTTC.

This clonotype has more than one count but fewer than ten. The genes are TRBV11-2 and TRBJ2-5; no firm D call. The length of the CDR3 is 12 residues. The germline V and J ends were trimmed by 4 bases and 7 bases, with 10 bases remaining between them. The germline CDR1 and CDR2 sequences are SGHAT and FQNNGV. The CDR3 protein is CASSYPGATQYF. CDR3 in DNA: TGTGCCAGCAGCTACCCCGGAGCGACCCAGTACTTC.

This clonotype was found many times. V is TRBV19 and J is TRBJ1-1; no clear D gene. CDR3 length: 15 amino acids. Germline CDR1 and CDR2: LNHDA and SQIVND (reference sequence). Trimming pared 4 bases from V and 4 bases from J, leaving 16 bases between. The CDR3 here is CASSTSQALSTEAFF. The CDR3 DNA is TGTGCCAGTAGTACCTCCCAAGCATTGAGCACTGAAGCTTTCTTT.

The rearrangement joins TRBV15 to TRBJ1-1, with 10 bases matching TRBD1. The junction had 9 bases not matched to a gene; V was cut back by 5 bases and J by 3 bases. The germline V gene encodes CDR1 LNHNV and CDR2 YYDKDF (reference sequence). The CDR3 runs 16 residues. CDR3 DNA sequence: TGTGCCACCAGCGCGGACAGGGGGAAGGGGGACACTGAAGCTTTCTTT. Translation gives CATSADRGKGDTEAFF.

This clonotype has ten or more counts. V is TRBV2 and J is TRBJ2-1; D ambiguous. V was clipped by 3 bases and J by 5 bases, with 11 bases between them. CDR3 length: 14 amino acids. Germline-derived CDR1 and CDR2 are SNHLY and FYNNEI. The CDR3 loop is CASSDPTPNNEQFF. DNA of the CDR3: TGTGCCAGCAGTGACCCCACTCCGAACAATGAGCAGTTCTTC.

This clonotype was detected only a few times. The chain employs TRBV28 and TRBJ1-5; no definite D call. There are 12 residues in the CDR3. Germline CDR1 reads MDHEN; CDR2 reads SYDVKM. With 5 bases removed from V and 9 bases from J, the gap between germline ends came to 11 bases. CDR3 bases: TGTGCCAGCAGTCATAACCGATGGCCCCAGCATTTT. This gives the protein CASSHNRWPQHF.

Regarding this clonotype: One base away lies a much larger clone, so this may be a sequencing read error. This chain uses TRBV3-1 with TRBJ2-1, with TRBD2 matching 10 bases. Germline V gene sequence: CDR1 LGHDT, CDR2 YNNKEL (reference sequence). This CDR3 contains 18 residues. After removal of 0 bases from V and 7 bases from J, the junction contained 12 bases not matched to a gene. CDR3 coding DNA: TGTGCCAGCAGCCAAGATTCAGGGACTAGCGAGAAGGGTAATGAGCAGTTCTTC. Translating it yields CASSQDSGTSEKGNEQFF.

The rearrangement links TRBV5-1 to TRBJ2-7; a possible D gene is TRBD1 (5 bases). Per germline, CDR1 SGHRS and CDR2 YFSETQ. V dropped 0 bases and J dropped 2 bases, with 15 bases sitting between them. The CDR3 has 16 residues. The CDR3 loop is CASSLAVREEAYEQYF. The CDR3 region has the DNA TGCGCCAGCAGCTTGGCTGTCAGGGAAGAGGCCTACGAGCAGTACTTC. Full variable domain (missing parts from reference TRBV5-1 and TRBJ2-7): KAGVTQTPRYLIKTRGQQVTLSCSPISGHRSVSWYQQTPGQGLQFLFEYFSETQRNKGNFPGRFSGRQFSNSRSEMNVSTLELGDSALYLCASSLAVREEAYEQYFGPGTRLTVT.

The chain recombines TRBV27 with TRBJ2-1; a weak D match, TRBD2 (5 bases). Germline loops: CDR1 MNHEY, CDR2 SMNVEV (reference sequence). The CDR3 has 17 residues. The ends were cut back, 4 bases at V and 0 bases at J, with 16 bases in the middle. The CDR3 nucleotides are TGTGCCAGCAGTTCGACTACCATAATGAGCTCCTACAATGAGCAGTTCTTC. Its protein is CASSSTTIMSSYNEQFF.

This clonotype occurred many times. This chain connects TRBV19 to TRBJ2-1; 12 bases fit TRBD2. Germline CDR1 and CDR2: LNHDA and SQIVND (reference sequence). The J segment lost 4 bases and the V segment lost 4 bases, leaving 5 bases of the junction unmatched. The CDR3 is made up of 16 amino acids. The CDR3 sequence is CASSRTSGRLYNEQFF. CDR3 DNA sequence: TGTGCCAGTAGTAGAACTAGCGGGAGGCTATACAATGAGCAGTTCTTC.